These 3 T cell receptor beta chains originate from one sample sequenced in a study of T cell responses to AZD1222 COVID-19 vaccine. The repertoire was sequenced with immunoSEQ multiplex PCR; TCRdb's copy has only in-frame clones and lacks some. The sample includes about 180,000 clones, around 94% of them seen just once. The material was peripheral blood, obtained 28 days after the second AZD1222 dose. The receptors were sampled from an adult who received the AZD1222 COVID-19 vaccine.

The V and J genes are TRBV10-3 and TRBJ2-3; 8 bases fit TRBD2. With 6 bases clipped from V and 0 bases from J, the junction kept 11 bases outside the gene matches. The CDR3 contains 17 residues. Germline V gene lookup returns CDR1 ENHRY and CDR2 SYGVKD. The CDR3 coding sequence is TGTGCCATCAGATCGGGGGGGGGCCTTTCTAGCACAGATACGCAGTATTTT. It is translated as CAIRSGGGLSSTDTQYF.

The chain links TRBV7-2 to TRBJ2-5; perhaps TRBD2 as D (6 bases). The V end was cut by 1 base, the J end by 2 bases, with 8 bases between. Germline assignment: CDR1 SGHTA and CDR2 FQGNSA. The CDR3 is made up of 14 amino acids. The CDR3 spells CASSLDGGQETQYF. DNA of the CDR3: TGTGCCAGCAGCTTAGATGGGGGGCAAGAGACCCAGTACTTC.

The CDR3 is CASSRNGYTF. DNA for the CDR3: TGTGCCAGCAGCAGGAATGGCTACACCTTC. The genes are TRBV6-5 and TRBJ1-2; D not resolved. The CDR3 covers 10 residues. Germline CDR1 MNHEY, CDR2 SVGAGI. Between the trimmed V and J ends, which lost 6 bases and 6 bases, there was a span of 5 bases.